What follows are 5 T cell receptor beta chains derived from one specimen sequenced in a study of T cell responses to AZD1222 COVID-19 vaccine. Method: immunoSEQ multiplex PCR; TCRdb's copy keeps in-frame clones and lacks some. The table shows about 78,000 clones, with 88% occurring only once. Sequenced here: peripheral blood, sampled on day 0 of MenACWY control vaccination. Every receptor here comes from an adult in good health.

The rearrangement uses TRBV6-5 and TRBJ1-6; D not resolved. Trimming shortened V by 0 bases and J by 7 bases, and 10 bases separated the two germline ends. In germline, CDR1 is MNHEY, CDR2 SVGAGI. This CDR3 spans 15 amino acids. The CDR3 DNA sequence: TGTGCCAGCAGTTACTCTACACCGGCCAATTCACCCCTCCACTTT. The encoded protein is CASSYSTPANSPLHF.

The genes are TRBV4-1 and TRBJ1-2, with 7 positions matching TRBD1. CDR3 length: 15 residues. Germline lookup yields CDR1 MGHRA and CDR2 YSYEKL. V lost 4 bases, J lost 0 bases, and 5 bases stayed unmatched. CDR3 amino acids: CASSLGTDANYGYTF. DNA for the CDR3: TGCGCCAGCAGCCTTGGGACAGACGCTAACTATGGCTACACCTTC.

This clone was seen more than once but under ten times. V is TRBV6-5 and J is TRBJ1-1; 8 bases map to TRBD1. Unmatched junction bases numbered 10, after V lost 2 bases and J lost 5 bases. The V gene's germline CDR1 is MNHEY and CDR2 SVGAGI. The CDR3 consists of 16 residues. CDR3 nucleotide sequence: TGTGCCAGCAGTTACCTCCCCACAGGGGGGCGAACTGAAGCTTTCTTT. Its translation is CASSYLPTGGRTEAFF.

This sequence joins TRBV5-1 and TRBJ1-4; D gene ambiguous. Germline V lookup: CDR1 SGHRS, CDR2 YFSETQ. The CDR3 length is 14 residues. V was shortened by 3 bases and J by 5 bases, with 11 bases between the two germline ends. CDR3 loop: CASSYGGSNEKLFF. The CDR3 nucleotides are TGCGCCAGCAGCTACGGCGGATCCAATGAAAAACTGTTTTTT.

As for this clone: Germline is not matched at one junction end, which may reflect a read error. The chain links TRBV7-2 to TRBJ2-7; weak D call: TRBD2 (5 bases). Germline V gene sequence: CDR1 SGHTA, CDR2 FQGNSA. The CDR3 has 13 amino acids. The CDR3 bases are TGTGCCAGCAGTCCCCCGGCGGGCCTACGATGGGGCTTC. Protein sequence: CASSPPAGLRWGF.